The rows below give T cell receptor beta chains drawn from one sample of a study of TIL therapy for anti-PD-1-resistant metastatic lung cancer. The data were produced by immunoSEQ multiplex PCR, yet TCRdb's version contains in-frame clones alone and is incomplete. Counted here are about 50,000 clones, approximately 70% occurring once; the ten biggest clones make up approximately 5.6%. Sequenced here: tumor tissue, sampled at baseline. These receptors were collected from a person aged 25-85 years with non-small cell lung cancer. Each CDR3 is given with its conserved first and last residue. A D gene is named only where the DNA matches it firmly. Part of the rows lack a size; the others show once, few, many or a class for expanded clones.

D	V	size	J	DNA	CDR3
TRBD1	TRBV28	.	TRBJ2-7	TGTGCCAGCAGGGTCGGGACAGGGGGAGTGGAGCAGTACTTC	CASRVGTGGVEQYF
TRBD1	TRBV5-6	.	TRBJ2-5	TGTGCCAGCAGCTTCCCCGGACAGGGGGCGCGAGAGACCCAGTACTTC	CASSFPGQGARETQYF
.	TRBV5-6	few	TRBJ1-6	TGTGCCAGCAGCTTCCAAGGGTCTGGATCACCCCTCCACTTT	CASSFQGSGSPLHF
TRBD1	TRBV4-3	.	TRBJ1-5	TGCGCCAGCAGCCAAGATGAGGGTATTGGGACAGTCCATAATCAGCCCCAGCATTTT	CASSQDEGIGTVHNQPQHF
.	TRBV19	few	TRBJ2-7	TGTGCCAGTAGGGACGGCCCCTCCTACGAGCAGTACTTC	CASRDGPSYEQYF
.	TRBV12-5	.	TRBJ2-2	TGTGCTAGTGGCCTGACGAATGGGGAGCTGTTTTTT	CASGLTNGELFF
.	TRBV21-1	.	TRBJ1-5	TGTGCCAGCAGCAAAGTTTCGCCTAGGGGGGGTAGACGTAGCAATCAGCCCCAGCATTTT	CASSKVSPRGGRRSNQPQHF
.	TRBV7-2	.	TRBJ1-1	TGTGCCAGCAGCTTAGATAACAGGAACACTGAAGCTTTCTTT	CASSLDNRNTEAFF
.	TRBV28	once	TRBJ1-2	TGTGCCATCTCGACGGGACTACTAGTCTATGGCTACACCTTC	CAISTGLLVYGYTF
.	TRBV29-1	.	TRBJ1-2	TGCAGCGTTGACGGTACGCGGCCTAACTATGGCTACACCTTC	CSVDGTRPNYGYTF
.	TRBV5-4	.	TRBJ2-1	TGTGCCAGCAGCTTGTGGGGGGTGGGGAATGAGCAGTTCTTC	CASSLWGVGNEQFF
.	TRBV5-4	.	TRBJ2-7	TGTGCCAGCAGCTCCCCGGACCTGCCGAGGGACGAGCAGTACTTC	CASSSPDLPRDEQYF
.	TRBV21-1	.	TRBJ2-5	TGTGCCAGCAGCAAAGCGCTTGGGGCATTGGGAGAGACCCAGTACTTC	CASSKALGALGETQYF
.	TRBV6-6	.	TRBJ1-5	TGTGCCAGCAGAGCGACAGTCTCCCCGGAGGGTCAGCCCCAGCATTTT	CASRATVSPEGQPQHF
TRBD2	TRBV13	.	TRBJ2-3	TGTGCCAGCAGCTTAGGTCTAGCGGGCGCCGATACGCAGTATTTT	CASSLGLAGADTQYF
.	TRBV7-8	.	TRBJ2-5	TGTGCCAGCAGCTTATTAAACGGAGAGCGAGAGACCCAGTACTTC	CASSLLNGERETQYF
.	TRBV19	.	TRBJ2-5	TGTGCCAGTAGTATTGGGAGGGGGGGACAAGAGACCCAGTACTTC	CASSIGRGGQETQYF
.	TRBV7-8	.	TRBJ1-2	TGTGCCAGCAGCCGGCGGGCTATGGGGCATTATGGCTACACCTTC	CASSRRAMGHYGYTF
TRBD1	TRBV15	.	TRBJ1-1	TGTGCCACCAGCAGAGGGTCAGGACAGGGTAAAGCTTTCTTT	CATSRGSGQGKAFF
TRBD1	TRBV28	few	TRBJ1-5	TGTGCCAGCAGCCCGGACAGGGGGCGTAATCAGCCCCAGCATTTT	CASSPDRGRNQPQHF
.	TRBV28	.	TRBJ2-2	TGTGCCAGCTTCACCGCGGGGCGAACCGGGGAGCTGTTTTTT	CASFTAGRTGELFF
.	TRBV5-1	.	TRBJ2-7	TGCGCCAGCAGCAACCGGGACCCCGGGGGCGAGCAGTACTTC	CASSNRDPGGEQYF
.	TRBV28	once	TRBJ2-3	TGTGCCAGCAGTTCCCCGGGATCATTTACAGATACGCAGTATTTT	CASSSPGSFTDTQYF
TRBD2	TRBV4-2	.	TRBJ2-2	TGTGCCAGCAGCCGGCGGGCTAGCGGGGCCGCCGGGGAGCTGTTTTTT	CASSRRASGAAGELFF
TRBD1	TRBV11-2	.	TRBJ2-2	TGTGCCAGCAGCTTCCGCAGGGGGCGTTTATCCGGGGAGCTGTTTTTT	CASSFRRGRLSGELFF
.	TRBV6-1	once	TRBJ2-5	TGTGCCAGCAGTGAAGGTTTGACCCCCGGGGAGACCCAGTACTTC	CASSEGLTPGETQYF
.	TRBV7-9	many	TRBJ1-3	TGTGCCAGCAGCCATAATCTAGGAGGATTCTCTGGAAACACCATATATTTT	CASSHNLGGFSGNTIYF
.	TRBV19	.	TRBJ1-2	TGTGCCAGTAGAGGTCCGTGGCGGAACCTCTATGGCTACACCTTC	CASRGPWRNLYGYTF
.	TRBV11-2	.	TRBJ2-4	TGTGCCAGCAGCTCCGGGGCCAAAAACATTCAGTACTTC	CASSSGAKNIQYF
.	TRBV19	.	TRBJ2-2	TGTGCCAGTAGTATAGGGAGACAGGGACTTTTGGCCGGGGAGCTGTTTTTT	CASSIGRQGLLAGELFF
.	TRBV6-1	.	TRBJ2-1	TGTGCCAGCAGTGCTCGGGAGTTCTACAATGAGCAGTTCTTC	CASSAREFYNEQFF
TRBD2	TRBV5-1	.	TRBJ2-7	TGCGCCAGCAGCGCGGGAGGGACTAGCGGGGGGTTCCTCCTACGAGGGCAGTACTTC	CASSAGGTSGGFLLRGQYF
TRBD1	TRBV28	.	TRBJ2-7	TGTGCCAGCAGTTTGGAGGGGACAGGGGCCTATTCGCAGTACTTC	CASSLEGTGAYSQYF
.	TRBV7-9	.	TRBJ2-5	TGTGCCAGCAGCTTAGTACGAGAGACCCAGTACTTC	CASSLVRETQYF
TRBD1	TRBV7-2	.	TRBJ1-1	TGTGCCAGCAGCACGACAGGGTCGGGCACTGAAGCTTTCTTT	CASSTTGSGTEAFF
TRBD1	TRBV4-2	.	TRBJ1-4	TGTGCCAGCAGCCAGGACAGGGGAGATGAAAAACTGTTTTTT	CASSQDRGDEKLFF
.	TRBV27	.	TRBJ1-3	TGTGCCAGCAGTTTATCCCCGACCGGGGGAAACACCATATATTTT	CASSLSPTGGNTIYF
TRBD1	TRBV25-1	.	TRBJ1-1	TGTGCCAGCACACCCGGGACAGGGGTAGCTTTCTTT	CASTPGTGVAFF
.	TRBV13	.	TRBJ2-3	TGTGCCAGCAGCCTAAGGACAGGCACAGATACGCAGTATTTT	CASSLRTGTDTQYF
TRBD1	TRBV11-3	.	TRBJ1-3	TGTGCCAGCAGCTTAGAAGGGTTAGGCAGGGGGCCAGGAAACACCATATATTTT	CASSLEGLGRGPGNTIYF
TRBD1	TRBV7-3	.	TRBJ2-2	TGTGCCAGCCAGACAGGGGTCAACACCGGGGAGCTGTTTTTT	CASQTGVNTGELFF
.	TRBV2	.	TRBJ1-1	TGTGCCAGCAGTGATTGGGAGCTAGCTTTCTTT	CASSDWELAFF
.	TRBV7-9	few	TRBJ1-1	TGTGCCAGCACTACCGGAGGTTTGGGCACTGAAGCTTTCTTT	CASTTGGLGTEAFF
.	TRBV27	.	TRBJ1-4	TGTGCCAGCGCAAGGGGGGCAGGTGCCCGGGGAAAACTGTTTTTT	CASARGAGARGKLFF
TRBD1	TRBV28	.	TRBJ2-7	TGTGCCAGCAGTTTCCCTCGACAGGGCCCGTACTTC	CASSFPRQGPYF
.	TRBV27	.	TRBJ2-2	TGTGCCAGCTTCGGACAGATTAACACCGGGGAGCTGTTTTTT	CASFGQINTGELFF
.	TRBV11-2	.	TRBJ2-7	TGTGCCAGCAGCTTACGGCGGTACGAGCAGTACTTC	CASSLRRYEQYF
.	TRBV14	.	TRBJ2-7	TGTGCCAGCAGCCAAACCGGGAGCGTCTCCTACGAGCAGTACTTC	CASSQTGSVSYEQYF
.	TRBV30	.	TRBJ1-5	TGTGCCTGGAGCCAGGGCAATCAGCCCCAGCATTTT	CAWSQGNQPQHF
.	TRBV19	once	TRBJ1-2	TGTGCCAGTAGTCACCTGAATGGGAACTATGGCTACACCTTC	CASSHLNGNYGYTF
TRBD1	TRBV5-1	once	TRBJ2-2	TGCGCCAGCAGATTGGGACAGGGTGGAACCGGGGAGCTGTTTTTT	CASRLGQGGTGELFF
.	TRBV2	.	TRBJ2-7	TGTGCCAGCAGTGATCTCAGGGTGGGGTTTACCTACGAGCAGTACTTC	CASSDLRVGFTYEQYF
.	TRBV29-1	few	TRBJ1-5	TGCAGCGTTCTGGACGGGAATCAGCCCCAGCATTTT	CSVLDGNQPQHF
.	TRBV29-1	few	TRBJ1-5	TGCAGCTCCTCCACGGGTAGCAATCAGCCCCAGCATTTT	CSSSTGSNQPQHF
TRBD1	TRBV19	.	TRBJ2-2	TGTGCCAGTAGTAGGGGACAGGGGTCCGGGGAGCTGTTTTTT	CASSRGQGSGELFF
TRBD2	TRBV5-1	.	TRBJ2-3	TGCGCCAGCAGACCTCGACTAGCGGGAGGTTTCACAGATACGCAGTATTTT	CASRPRLAGGFTDTQYF
.	TRBV5-1	.	TRBJ2-1	TGCGCCAGCAGCTTGCGGGGGGCTTACAATGAGCAGTTCTTC	CASSLRGAYNEQFF
.	TRBV5-1	.	TRBJ2-7	TGCGCCAGCAGCTTGCGAACGGGCCACGAGCAGTACTTC	CASSLRTGHEQYF
TRBD1	TRBV14	.	TRBJ2-7	TGTGCCAGCAGCCAGGCGGGGCAGGGGGCTTTCGAGCAGTACTTC	CASSQAGQGAFEQYF
TRBD2	TRBV11-1	few	TRBJ2-7	TGTGCCAGCAGCTTGGCTAGCGGGGGCTCCTACGAGCAGTACTTC	CASSLASGGSYEQYF